This TCR beta chain was sequenced during a study of PD-L1 blockade in urothelial cancer. Looking at the study overall: Among blood samples, the median T cell count was some 140,000.

Time point of the sample: pretreatment peripheral blood. Study outcomes and limitations: Stronger expansion of tumor-associated clones in blood at 3 weeks distinguished durable-benefit patients.

Deletions cut 0 bases from V and 4 bases from J, with 7 bases between. CDR3 length equals 14 residues. Germline CDR1 LNHDA, CDR2 SQIVND (reference sequence). Synthetically made TCR analog templates were put into each PCR as spikes. Data came from immunoSEQ multiplex PCR; TCRdb stores just in-frame clones and leaves some out. The sample comprises some 120,000 clones, 65% to 85% of which are singletons, and 2.5% to 4% rests with the top ten. This clone appeared a single time. Its antigen is not known. The input for sequencing was PBMCs, taken around atezolizumab (anti-PD-L1) treatment. The V and J genes are TRBV19 and TRBJ1-5, with D possibly TRBD1 on 6 matching bases. The receptor comes from a man aged 45-65 years with urothelial cancer. The CDR3 DNA reads as TGTGCCAGTAGTATAGACAGGGGAAATCAGCCCCAGCATTTT. Protein: CASSIDRGNQPQHF.